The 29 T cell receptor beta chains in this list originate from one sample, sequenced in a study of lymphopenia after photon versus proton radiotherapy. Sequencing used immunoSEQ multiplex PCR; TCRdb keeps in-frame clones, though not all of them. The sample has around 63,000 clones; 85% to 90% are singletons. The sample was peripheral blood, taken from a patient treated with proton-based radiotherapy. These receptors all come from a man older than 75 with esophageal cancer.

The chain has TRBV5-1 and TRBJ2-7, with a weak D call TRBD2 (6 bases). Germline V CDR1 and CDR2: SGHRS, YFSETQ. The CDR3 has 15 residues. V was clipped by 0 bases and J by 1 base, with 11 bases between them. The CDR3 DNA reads TGCGCCAGCAGCTTGGTGGTGGGGGGTTCCTACGAGCAGTACTTC. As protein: CASSLVVGGSYEQYF.

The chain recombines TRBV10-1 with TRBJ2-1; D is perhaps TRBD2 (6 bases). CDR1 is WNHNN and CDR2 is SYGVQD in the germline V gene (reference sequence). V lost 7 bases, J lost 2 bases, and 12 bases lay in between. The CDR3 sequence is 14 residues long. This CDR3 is CASKGLPTYNEQFF. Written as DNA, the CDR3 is TGCGCCAGCAAAGGACTACCAACCTACAATGAGCAGTTCTTC.

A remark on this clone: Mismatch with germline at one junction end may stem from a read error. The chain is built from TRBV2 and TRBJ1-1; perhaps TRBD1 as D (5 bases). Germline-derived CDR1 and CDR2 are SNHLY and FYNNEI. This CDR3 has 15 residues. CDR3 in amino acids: CASSEGQPLNTEAFF. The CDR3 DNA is TGTGCCAGCAGCGAAGGACAACCGCTGAACACTGAAGCTTTCTTT.

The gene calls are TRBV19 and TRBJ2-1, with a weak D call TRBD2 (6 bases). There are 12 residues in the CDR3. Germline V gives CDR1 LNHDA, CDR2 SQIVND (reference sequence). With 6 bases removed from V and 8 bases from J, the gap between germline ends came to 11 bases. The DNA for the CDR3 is TGTGCCAGTAGCAGACTAGGGCATGAGCAGTTCTTC. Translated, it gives CASSRLGHEQFF.

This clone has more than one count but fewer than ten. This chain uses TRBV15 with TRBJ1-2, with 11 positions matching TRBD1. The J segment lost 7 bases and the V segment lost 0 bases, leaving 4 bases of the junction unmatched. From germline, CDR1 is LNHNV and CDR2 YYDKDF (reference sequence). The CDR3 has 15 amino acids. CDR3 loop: CATSRDRTGGGGYTF. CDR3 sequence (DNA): TGTGCCACCAGCAGAGATAGGACAGGGGGCGGTGGCTACACCTTC.

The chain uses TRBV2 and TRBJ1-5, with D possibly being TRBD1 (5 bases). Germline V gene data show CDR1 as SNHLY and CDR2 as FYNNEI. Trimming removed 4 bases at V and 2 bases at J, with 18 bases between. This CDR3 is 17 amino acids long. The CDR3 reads CASSVRQGGAGNQPQHF. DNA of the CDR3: TGTGCCAGCAGTGTGCGGCAGGGCGGTGCGGGCAATCAGCCCCAGCATTTT.

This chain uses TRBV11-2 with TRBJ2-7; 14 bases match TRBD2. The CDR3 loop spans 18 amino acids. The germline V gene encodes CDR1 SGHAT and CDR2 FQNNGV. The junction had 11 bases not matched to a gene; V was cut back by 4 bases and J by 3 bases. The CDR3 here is CASSSGTSGRGGNYEQYF. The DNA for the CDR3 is TGTGCCAGCAGCTCTGGGACTAGCGGGAGAGGAGGAAACTACGAGCAGTACTTC.

The CDR3, as DNA: TGCGCCAGCCTACCCTACAGGGGTCGGGGGCACACTGAAGCTTTCTTT. Its translation: CASLPYRGRGHTEAFF. The chain recombines TRBV4-1 with TRBJ1-1; 7 bases map to TRBD1. This CDR3 is 16 amino acids long. Germline assignment: CDR1 MGHRA and CDR2 YSYEKL. V lost 8 bases to trimming and J lost 3 bases; unmatched junction nucleotides: 15.

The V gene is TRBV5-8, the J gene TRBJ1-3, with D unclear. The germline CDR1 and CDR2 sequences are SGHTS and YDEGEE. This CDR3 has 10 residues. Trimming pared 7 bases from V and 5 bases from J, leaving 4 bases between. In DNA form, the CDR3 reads TGTGCCAGCGGTAGAAACACCATATATTTT. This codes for CASGRNTIYF.

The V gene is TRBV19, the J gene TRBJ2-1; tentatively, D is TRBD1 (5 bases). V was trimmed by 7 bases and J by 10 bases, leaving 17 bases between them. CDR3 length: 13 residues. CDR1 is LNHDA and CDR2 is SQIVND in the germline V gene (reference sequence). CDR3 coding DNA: TGTGCCAGTACCCATCGCCCGGACACGGAGCAGTTCTTC. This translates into CASTHRPDTEQFF.

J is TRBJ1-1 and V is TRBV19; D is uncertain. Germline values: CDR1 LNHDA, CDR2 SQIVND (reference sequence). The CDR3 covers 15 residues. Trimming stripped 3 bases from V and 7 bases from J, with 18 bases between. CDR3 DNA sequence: TGTGCCAGTAGTATTTATATTTTCCCGACGGATGAAGCTTTCTTT. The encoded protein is CASSIYIFPTDEAFF.

CDR3 sequence (DNA): TGTGCCAGCTCAAGATACCCGTCCAGGCGGAACACCGGGGAGCTGTTTTTT. Protein: CASSRYPSRRNTGELFF. This chain joins TRBV18 and TRBJ2-2; D gene uncertain. The CDR3 consists of 17 residues. The germline V gene has CDR1 KGHSH and CDR2 LQKENI. The germline V and J ends were trimmed by 5 bases and 1 base, with 17 bases remaining between them.

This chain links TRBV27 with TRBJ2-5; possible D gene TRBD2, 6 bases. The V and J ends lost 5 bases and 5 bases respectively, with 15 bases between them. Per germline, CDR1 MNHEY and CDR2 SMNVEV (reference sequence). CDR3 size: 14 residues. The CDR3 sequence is CASSPNPGRETQYF. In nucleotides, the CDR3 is TGTGCCAGCAGTCCGAACCCAGGGAGGGAGACCCAGTACTTC.

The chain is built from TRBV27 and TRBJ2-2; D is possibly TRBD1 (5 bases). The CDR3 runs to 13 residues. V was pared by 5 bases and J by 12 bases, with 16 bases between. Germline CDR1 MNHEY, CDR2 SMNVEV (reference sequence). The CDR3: CASSPYDSPQLFF. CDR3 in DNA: TGTGCCAGCAGTCCATATGACAGCCCGCAGCTGTTTTTT.

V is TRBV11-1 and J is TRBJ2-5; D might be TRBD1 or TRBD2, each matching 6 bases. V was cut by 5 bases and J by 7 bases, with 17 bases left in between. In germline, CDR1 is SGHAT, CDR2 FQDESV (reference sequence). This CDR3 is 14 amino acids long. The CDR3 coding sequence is TGTGCCAGCAGCCTCAACCCGGGGGCGGGGACCCAGTACTTC. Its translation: CASSLNPGAGTQYF.

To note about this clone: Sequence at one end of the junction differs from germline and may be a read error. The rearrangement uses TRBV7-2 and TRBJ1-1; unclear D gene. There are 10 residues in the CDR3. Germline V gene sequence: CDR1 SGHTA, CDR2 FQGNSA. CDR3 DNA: TGTGCCAGCACCTTAGCCCCGGTTTTCTTT. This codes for CASTLAPVFF.

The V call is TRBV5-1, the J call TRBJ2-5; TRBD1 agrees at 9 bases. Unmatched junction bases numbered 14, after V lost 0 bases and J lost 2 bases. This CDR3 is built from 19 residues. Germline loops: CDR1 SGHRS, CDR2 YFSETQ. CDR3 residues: CASSLGTGGWLRLQETQYF. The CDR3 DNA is TGCGCCAGCAGCTTGGGTACAGGGGGCTGGTTGCGGCTACAAGAGACCCAGTACTTC.

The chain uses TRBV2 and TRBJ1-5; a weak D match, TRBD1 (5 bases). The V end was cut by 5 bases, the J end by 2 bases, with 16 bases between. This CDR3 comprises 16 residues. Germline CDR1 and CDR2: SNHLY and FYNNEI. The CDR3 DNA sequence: TGTGCCAGCAGTAGGGATGCAGGGTCGGGCAATCAGCCCCAGCATTTT. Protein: CASSRDAGSGNQPQHF.

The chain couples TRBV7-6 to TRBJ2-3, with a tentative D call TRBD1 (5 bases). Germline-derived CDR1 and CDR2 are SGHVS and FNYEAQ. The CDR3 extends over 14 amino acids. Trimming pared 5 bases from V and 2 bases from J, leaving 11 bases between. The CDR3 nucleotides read TGTGCCAGCAGCCTAGACAGATTCACAGATACGCAGTATTTT. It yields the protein CASSLDRFTDTQYF.

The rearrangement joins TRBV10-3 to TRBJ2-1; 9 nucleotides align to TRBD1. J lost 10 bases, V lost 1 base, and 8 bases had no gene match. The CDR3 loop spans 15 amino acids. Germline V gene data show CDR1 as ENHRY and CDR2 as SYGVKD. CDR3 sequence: CAISELGQGNSEQFF. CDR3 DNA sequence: TGTGCCATCAGTGAGTTGGGACAGGGAAACTCGGAGCAGTTCTTC.

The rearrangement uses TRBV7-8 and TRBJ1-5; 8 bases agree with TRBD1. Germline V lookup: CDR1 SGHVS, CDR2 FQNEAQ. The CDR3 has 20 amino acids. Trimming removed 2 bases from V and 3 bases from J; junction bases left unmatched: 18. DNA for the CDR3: TGTGCCAGCAGCTTAATGATTGTGGACAGGGCTTTTGGTCACAATCAGCCCCAGCATTTT. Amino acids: CASSLMIVDRAFGHNQPQHF.

The CDR3 coding sequence is TGTGCCAGCAGTGACCGATTTCCACCCCTCCACTTT. The encoded protein is CASSDRFPPLHF. The rearrangement uses TRBV6-6 and TRBJ1-6; no definite D call. The CDR3 runs to 12 residues. Germline CDR1 MNHNY, CDR2 SVGAGI (reference sequence). V was pared by 5 bases and J by 11 bases, with 10 bases between.

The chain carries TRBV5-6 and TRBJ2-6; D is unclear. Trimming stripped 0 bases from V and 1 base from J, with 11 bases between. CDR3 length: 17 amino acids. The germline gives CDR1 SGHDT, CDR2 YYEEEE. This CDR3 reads CASSLAGGFSGANVLTF. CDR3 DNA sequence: TGTGCCAGCAGCTTGGCAGGTGGCTTTTCTGGGGCCAACGTCCTGACTTTC. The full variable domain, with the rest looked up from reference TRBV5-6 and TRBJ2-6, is DAGVTQSPTHLIKTRGQQVTLRCSPKSGHDTVSWYQQALGQGPQFIFQYYEEEERQRGNFPDRFSGHQFPNYSSELNVNALLLGDSALYLCASSLAGGFSGANVLTFGAGSRLTVL.

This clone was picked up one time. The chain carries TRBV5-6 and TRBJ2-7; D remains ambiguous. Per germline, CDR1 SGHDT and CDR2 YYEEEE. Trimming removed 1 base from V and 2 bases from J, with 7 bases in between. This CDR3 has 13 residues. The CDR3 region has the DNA TGTGCCAGCAGCTTGATCGAGACCTACGAGCAGTACTTC. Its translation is CASSLIETYEQYF.

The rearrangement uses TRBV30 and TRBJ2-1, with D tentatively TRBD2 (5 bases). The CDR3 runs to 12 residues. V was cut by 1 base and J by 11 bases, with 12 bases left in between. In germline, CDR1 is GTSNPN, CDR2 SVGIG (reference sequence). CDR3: CAWSGPDGKQFF. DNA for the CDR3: TGTGCCTGGAGTGGACCGGACGGGAAGCAGTTCTTC.

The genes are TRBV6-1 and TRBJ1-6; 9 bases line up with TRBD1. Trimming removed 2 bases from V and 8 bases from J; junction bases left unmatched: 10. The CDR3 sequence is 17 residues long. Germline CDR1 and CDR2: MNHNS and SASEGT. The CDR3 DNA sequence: TGTGCCAGCAGTGAACAAAGGGGAGGGACAGGGTATTCACCCCTCCACTTT. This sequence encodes CASSEQRGGTGYSPLHF.

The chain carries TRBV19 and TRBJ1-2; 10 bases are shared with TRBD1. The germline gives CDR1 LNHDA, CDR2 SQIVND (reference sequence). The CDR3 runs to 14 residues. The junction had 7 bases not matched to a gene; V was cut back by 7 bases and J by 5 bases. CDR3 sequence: CASTEGQGPYGYTF. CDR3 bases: TGTGCCAGTACCGAGGGACAGGGGCCTTATGGCTACACCTTC.

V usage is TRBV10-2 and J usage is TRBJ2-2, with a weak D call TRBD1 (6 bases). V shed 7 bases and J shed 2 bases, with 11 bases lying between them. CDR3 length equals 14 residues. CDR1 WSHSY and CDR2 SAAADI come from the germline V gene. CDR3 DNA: TGCGCCAGCACTAGACAGGACAACACCGGGGAGCTGTTTTTT. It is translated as CASTRQDNTGELFF.

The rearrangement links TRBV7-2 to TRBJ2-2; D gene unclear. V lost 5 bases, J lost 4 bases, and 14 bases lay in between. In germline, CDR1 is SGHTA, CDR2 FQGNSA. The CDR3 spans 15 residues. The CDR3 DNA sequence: TGTGCCAGCAGCACCCGTAAGCCCCCCACCGGGGAGCTGTTTTTT. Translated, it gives CASSTRKPPTGELFF.